The 19 T cell receptor delta chains below come from one sample, sequenced in a study of γδ T cells in repeated Plasmodium falciparum infection. TCRdb re-identified clones in the multiplex PCR reads via CATT. Among around 82,000 delta-chain clones, almost 1.5% were seen once, and the ten largest hold more than 7.5%. Flow sorting of PBMC yielded separate Vgamma9/Vdelta2+ and Vdelta2-negative gammadelta T cell populations for bulk repertoire analysis. Sequenced: gamma-delta T cells from blood. The receptor source for this set is a pool of human donors (malaria-infected and uninfected, not separated).

Notes on this clone: A far bigger clonotype differs at one base, so this is likely a read error. In the same sample, other DNA sequences code for this CDR3. The gene calls are TRDV2 and TRDJ1, with a tentative D call TRDD3 (6 bases). Matching the DNA to germline supplied the J gene, which TCRdb does not give. CDR1 and CDR2 from the germline V gene are GEAIGNYY and EKD. The CDR3 sequence is 19 residues long. Trimming took off 0 bases at V and 3 bases at J, with 25 bases between the two ends. DNA for the CDR3: TGTGCCTGTGACACCGAAGTCGGGTGGGGGCCCCGTGGTCCCGATAAACTCATCTTT. It is translated as CACDTEVGWGPRGPDKLIF.

Note on this clone: Since a far larger clone is one base different, this is likely a read error. At the DNA level, this CDR3 is encoded by other sequences in the same sample as well. The chain has TRDV1 and TRDJ1; D is unresolved. Germline CDR1 and CDR2: TSWWSYY and QGS. The CDR3 contains 16 residues. Trimming removed 1 base from V and 2 bases from J, with 14 bases in between. The CDR3 DNA reads as TGTGCTCTTGGGGAACGGGGCCGTTTCAATACCGATAAACTCATCTTT. Protein sequence: CALGERGRFNTDKLIF.

In the case of this clone: The protein TCRdb gives is from a much larger clone and does not agree with this DNA's translation at residue 12, likely a read error; the protein shown here comes from the DNA. This chain connects TRDV2 to TRDJ1, with TRDD3 matching 8 bases. V was clipped by 0 bases and J by 2 bases; unmatched bases: 16. Germline CDR1 GEAIGNYY, CDR2 EKD. The CDR3 totals 19 residues. The CDR3 DNA sequence: TGTGCCTGTGACACCGTGGCTCCTCTTGGGGGATTCAATACCGATAAACTCATCTTT. Amino acid sequence: CACDTVAPLGGFNTDKLIF.

Of note for this clone: A read error likely explains why the TCRdb protein, taken from a much larger clone, differs from this DNA's translation at residue 8; the protein shown is translated from the DNA. The V call is TRDV3, the J call TRDJ1; D not certain. V lost 2 bases to trimming and J lost 0 bases, with 13 bases between them. CDR3 length: 14 residues. Germline CDR1 reads TVYSNPD; CDR2 reads GDNSRS (reference sequence). The CDR3 nucleotides are TGTGCCTTTTTACCCTTGAAGGACACCGATAAACTCATCTTT. This sequence encodes CAFLPLKDTDKLIF.

This clone showed up just a few times. For this DNA, TCRdb reports the protein of a much larger clone, which diverges at residue 3, most likely from a read error; the protein presented here is translated directly from the DNA. The chain combines TRDV1 with TRDJ1, with TRDD3 identical over 7 bases. The CDR3 loop spans 21 amino acids. The germline gives CDR1 TSWWSYY, CDR2 QGS. Trimming at V came to 11 bases and at J to 0 bases, leaving 30 bases not matched to a gene. CDR3 protein: CAICESPTGDDYCLNTDKLIF. The CDR3 DNA reads as TGTGCTATCTGTGAGAGCCCCACTGGGGATGACTACTGCTTGAACACCGATAAACTCATCTTT.

Comments on this clone: A far larger clone differs by one base, so this is likely a read error. This chain uses TRDV1 with TRDJ1; 10 positions match TRDD3. The J gene was missing in TCRdb and was found by matching the end of the DNA to germline. The CDR3 totals 22 residues. Germline V gene sequence: CDR1 TSWWSYY, CDR2 QGS. With V trimmed by 1 base and J by 2 bases, 22 bases remained unmatched. The chain's CDR3 is CALGEPTSGSWGIGVWTDKLIF. DNA for the CDR3: TGTGCTCTTGGGGAACCAACAAGTGGGTCCTGGGGGATAGGGGTTTGGACCGATAAACTCATCTTT.

This clone has just a few counts. This DNA's translation and the protein TCRdb lists, from a much larger clone, do not match at residue 13, likely due to a read error; the protein shown is translated from the DNA. The V gene is TRDV2, the J gene TRDJ1; 8 positions agree with TRDD3. No J gene was available from TCRdb, and it was assigned here by a germline match of the DNA. There are 22 residues in the CDR3. V gave up 0 bases and J gave up 0 bases; unmatched junction bases: 23. Germline V gene lookup returns CDR1 GEAIGNYY and CDR2 EKD. CDR3: CACDTYWGDPRGLRKDTDKLIF. The CDR3 bases are TGTGCCTGTGACACCTACTGGGGGGACCCGAGAGGCCTCCGAAAGGACACCGATAAACTCATCTTT.

There are a few counts of this clone. The protein TCRdb lists belongs to a much larger clone and differs from this DNA's translation at residue 14, which points to a read error; the protein shown is made from the DNA. This chain links TRDV2 with TRDJ1, with a tentative D call TRDD2 (9 bases). Here the J gene was assigned by germline matching of the DNA, as TCRdb has none. Trimming cost V 2 bases and J 3 bases, with 27 bases left between them. The V gene's germline CDR1 is GEAIGNYY and CDR2 EKD. The CDR3 has 19 residues. The CDR3: CACDIVLPTGDTHADKLIF. The CDR3 DNA is TGTGCCTGTGACATTGTCCTTCCTACCGGGGATACCCACGCCGATAAACTCATCTTT.

Details on this clone: TCRdb assigns this DNA the protein of a much larger clone, which departs from its translation at residue 12; this likely reflects a read error, and the protein shown comes from translating the DNA. The chain combines TRDV1 with TRDJ1, with D possibly being TRDD3 (6 bases). Germline CDR1 reads TSWWSYY; CDR2 reads QGS. The CDR3 is 18 residues long. Trimming pared 5 bases from V and 0 bases from J, leaving 22 bases between. Here the CDR3 DNA reads TGTGCTCTTGGGATACACCTAGGCCTGGGGACCTACACCGATAAACTCATCTTT. Protein product: CALGIHLGLGTYTDKLIF.

This clone showed up many times. The chain uses TRDV2 and TRDJ1; 13 bases match TRDD3. V gave up 0 bases and J gave up 0 bases; unmatched junction bases: 9. The CDR3 has 19 residues. CDR1 GEAIGNYY and CDR2 EKD come from the germline V gene. CDR3 in amino acids: CACDTVLLGDTQYTDKLIF. The CDR3 DNA sequence: TGTGCCTGTGACACCGTATTACTGGGGGATACGCAGTACACCGATAAACTCATCTTT.

In the case of this clone: A read error likely explains this, since a far larger clone differs by one base. The sample has other DNA sequences that encode this CDR3 too. This rearrangement joins TRDV1 to TRDJ2; 7 bases agree with TRDD2. This CDR3 comprises 17 residues. CDR1 and CDR2 from the germline V gene are TSWWSYY and QGS. The V and J ends lost 6 bases and 2 bases, in that order; junction bases with no gene match: 12. This chain's CDR3 is CALGPGLPAPLTAQLFF. CDR3 bases: TGTGCTCTTGGCCCCGGCCTTCCTGCTCCCTTGACAGCACAACTCTTCTTT.

For this clone: This likely reflects a read error, since a far larger clone is one base away. The same CDR3 is also encoded by other DNA sequences in this sample. The chain recombines TRDV2 with TRDJ1; 9 bases line up with TRDD3. TCRdb offers no J gene call, so here the DNA was matched to germline to obtain one. The CDR3 length is 14 residues. Germline CDR1 is GEAIGNYY and CDR2 is EKD. V trimming: 3 bases; J trimming: 9 bases; junction bases outside the gene matches: 10. DNA for the CDR3: TGTGCCTGTGACGCCGTACTAGGGGATACGCAACTCATCTTT. It yields the protein CACDAVLGDTQLIF.

This clone was detected a few times. J is TRDJ1 and V is TRDV1; 8 nucleotides match TRDD3. Here the J gene was assigned by germline matching of the DNA, as TCRdb has none. J was trimmed by 0 bases and V by 5 bases; bases with no gene match: 23. CDR1 is TSWWSYY and CDR2 is QGS in the germline V gene. The CDR3 is made up of 21 amino acids. CDR3 bases: TGTGCTCTTGGGTCACTATTTTACTGGGATACGTACAGGATGTACACCGATAAACTCATCTTT. It translates to CALGSLFYWDTYRMYTDKLIF.

As to this clone: A far bigger clonotype differs at one base, so this is likely a read error. Other DNA sequences in the sample encode the same CDR3. This chain connects TRDV2 to TRDJ1; 10 bases fit TRDD3. The J gene is absent in TCRdb and was assigned here via DNA matching to germline. Germline CDR1 and CDR2: GEAIGNYY and EKD. Germline trimming cut 0 bases from V and 0 bases from J; bases unmatched to any gene: 9. This CDR3 contains 18 residues. Here the CDR3 DNA reads TGTGCCTGTGACACCGTGACGACTGGGGGATTCTACACCGATAAACTCATCTTT. This sequence encodes CACDTVTTGGFYTDKLIF.

Concerning this clone: This DNA's translation and the protein TCRdb lists, from a much larger clone, do not match at residue 10, likely due to a read error; the protein shown is translated from the DNA. CDR3 in DNA: TGTGCCTCCAGCCTTCCAACTCCGAATCTCGCCGTATACACCGATAAACTCATCTTT. Translation gives CASSLPTPNLAVYTDKLIF. The chain has TRDV3 and TRDJ1, with a tentative D call TRDD2 (6 bases). TCRdb is silent on the J gene; assignment here came from matching the DNA to germline. The CDR3 loop spans 19 amino acids. V was trimmed by 4 bases and J by 0 bases, leaving 30 bases between them. Per the germline V gene, CDR1 is TVYSNPD and CDR2 is GDNSRS (reference sequence). Complete variable domain (other parts from reference TRDV3 and TRDJ1): CDKVTQSSPDQTVASGSEVVLLCTYDTVYSNPDLFWYRIRPDYSFQFVFYGDNSRSEGADFTQGRFSVKHILTQKAFHLVISPVRTEDSATYYCASSLPTPNLAVYTDKLIFGKGTRVTVEP.

As to this clone: With a far larger clone one base away, a read error is the likely cause. The same CDR3 can be traced to other DNA sequences in this sample. J is TRDJ1 and V is TRDV3, with TRDD3 matching 9 bases. TCRdb records no J gene; here it was assigned by comparing the DNA to germline. The CDR3 extends over 21 amino acids. Looked up from germline, CDR1 is TVYSNPD and CDR2 is GDNSRS (reference sequence). The CDR3 reads CAFPDTLLGDPNHSYTDKLIF. CDR3 in DNA: TGTGCCTTCCCTGATACCCTACTGGGGGACCCAAATCACTCGTACACAGATAAACTCATCTTT.

Of note for this clone: This likely stems from a read error, as it lies one base from a far larger clone. Other nucleotide sequences in the sample specify the same CDR3. The rearrangement uses TRDV1 and TRDJ1; 8 nucleotides match TRDD3. The CDR3 totals 22 residues. Germline trimming cut 6 bases from V and 0 bases from J; bases unmatched to any gene: 27. Germline loops: CDR1 TSWWSYY, CDR2 QGS. For the CDR3, the DNA is TGTGCTCTTGGCGACGAATTCTCCTCCCGCACTGGCTGGGGGACGTACACCGATAAACTCATCTTT. Residues: CALGDEFSSRTGWGTYTDKLIF.

This clone was seen repeatedly, ten times or more. Other DNA sequences in this sample translate to the same CDR3. This chain joins TRDV1 and TRDJ1; 8 positions agree with TRDD1. V lost 5 bases, J lost 0 bases, and 20 bases stayed unmatched. This CDR3 comprises 20 residues. The V gene's germline CDR1 is TSWWSYY and CDR2 QGS. The CDR3 is CALGSPTEIVGDRYTDKLIF. The CDR3 coding sequence is TGTGCTCTTGGGTCTCCTACTGAAATAGTAGGGGATCGGTACACCGATAAACTCATCTTT.

This clone was recorded many times. TCRdb shows a much larger clone's protein in place of this DNA's translation, and the two differ at residue 7, likely through a read error; the protein shown is translated from the DNA. This chain links TRDV1 with TRDJ1; possibly TRDD2 or TRDD3 for D (5 bases each). CDR3 size: 21 residues. V was clipped by 0 bases and J by 0 bases, with 26 bases between them. In germline, CDR1 is TSWWSYY, CDR2 QGS. The chain's CDR3 is CALGELGEVPMPYWYTDKLIF. CDR3 nucleotides: TGTGCTCTTGGGGAACTAGGGGAAGTGCCCATGCCCTACTGGTACACCGATAAACTCATCTTT.